These 30 T cell receptor beta chains were sequenced from one sample in a study of spatial heterogeneity in lung cancer (dated by TCRdb to between 2018 and 2020). The library was made by 5' RACE. Sequencing used a NextSeq 500. TCRdb reprocessed the public reads (quality trimming at Q25 with fastp, clone calling with MiXCR) and kept in-frame beta chains. Entries that share a CDR3 protein sequence are merged under the most common genes and DNA. This sample is represented by approximately 100,000 distinct CDR3 sequences; roughly a fifth of them were singletons. The ten top clones hold less than 25% of the sample. The intended sense of this specimen's time point label: blood at routine non-recurrence follow-up after resection. Here the sequenced sample was PBMCs, taken at follow-up. These receptors were collected from a male donor with early-stage non-small cell lung cancer.

This clonotype was found once. At one boundary the junction diverges from the germline segment, which might be a read error. The chain joins TRBV2 to TRBJ2-7; possibly TRBD1 for D (5 bases). CDR1 is SNHLY, CDR2 FYNNEI, per germline. The CDR3 runs 14 residues. Here the CDR3 DNA reads TGTGCCAGCGGTGAAACAGGTTTTCCCTACGAGCAGTACTTC. Its translation: CASGETGFPYEQYF.

Worth noting for this clonotype: Given a much more abundant clone one base away, this may be a read error. The CDR3 does not end in the conserved phenylalanine or tryptophan, so this is likely a read error. This chain links TRBV20-1 with TRBJ2-6; D is uncertain. This CDR3 region has 14 residues. Germline CDR1 is DFQATT and CDR2 is SNEGSKA (reference sequence). Trimming cost V 0 bases and J 0 bases, with 3 bases left between them. The chain's CDR3 is CSARDPSGANVLTL. The CDR3 bases are TGCAGTGCTAGAGATCCCTCTGGGGCCAACGTCCTGACTCTC.

This clonotype was detected only a few times. V usage is TRBV6-2 or TRBV6-3 and J usage is TRBJ1-2; no clear D gene. Trimming removed 0 bases from V and 5 bases from J, with 10 bases in between. The V gene's germline CDR1 is MNHEY and CDR2 SVGEGT. The CDR3 has 14 amino acids. The CDR3 DNA follows: TGTGCCAGCAGTTACTCGACCAGTTCTTATGGCTACACCTTC. It codes for CASSYSTSSYGYTF.

This clonotype was picked up a small number of times. The chain joins TRBV20-1 to TRBJ1-2, with a tentative D call TRBD1 (6 bases). The CDR3 has 14 amino acids. V lost 1 base and J 4 bases, leaving 13 bases between the germline ends. The germline gives CDR1 DFQATT, CDR2 SNEGSKA (reference sequence). The CDR3 nucleotides read TGCAGTGCTAGAGCGCCAGGGGAGGCCTATGGCTACACCTTC. Amino acid sequence: CSARAPGEAYGYTF.

The V call is TRBV27, the J call TRBJ2-5, with TRBD2 identical over 7 bases. The junction had 9 bases not matched to a gene; V was cut back by 3 bases and J by 5 bases. The CDR3 runs to 15 residues. The germline V gene has CDR1 MNHEY and CDR2 SMNVEV (reference sequence). The CDR3: CASSFYTGGMETQYF. The CDR3 nucleotides are TGTGCCAGCAGTTTTTATACGGGGGGTATGGAGACCCAGTACTTC.

A few counts support this clonotype. The V call is TRBV19, the J call TRBJ2-1; D not certain. Germline V gene sequence: CDR1 LNHDA, CDR2 SQIVND (reference sequence). Trimming pared 3 bases from V and 0 bases from J, leaving 6 bases between. The CDR3 length is 14 residues. CDR3 sequence (DNA): TGTGCCAGTAGTATTAGTAGCTCCTACAATGAGCAGTTCTTC. Translated: CASSISSSYNEQFF.

This clonotype has a handful of counts. The V call is TRBV4-2, the J call TRBJ2-7; TRBD2 matches at 7 bases. V lost 0 bases and J lost 2; bases outside the gene matches: 19. The CDR3 is 20 residues long. Germline V gene lookup returns CDR1 LGHNA and CDR2 YNFKEQ. This chain's CDR3 is CASSQEDLAGPRFGAYEQYF. CDR3 sequence (DNA): TGTGCCAGCAGCCAAGAAGACTTAGCGGGCCCCCGTTTTGGAGCCTACGAGCAGTACTTC.

This clonotype has a count of ten or more. The chain is built from TRBV12-3 or TRBV12-4 and TRBJ1-2; D call uncertain. There are 14 residues in the CDR3. V was pared by 3 bases and J by 2 bases, with 10 bases between. CDR3 DNA: TGTGCCAGCAGTTTTACGGCGGGGAACTATGGCTACACCTTC. It is translated as CASSFTAGNYGYTF.

The gene calls are TRBV29-1 and TRBJ1-3; D gene ambiguous. Germline V gene sequence: CDR1 SQVTM, CDR2 ANQGSEA. The ends were cut back, 1 base at V and 4 bases at J, with 8 bases in the middle. This CDR3 has 13 residues. As DNA, the CDR3 is TGCAGCGTTGAAGGAGATGGCGGAAACACCATATATTTT. This translates into CSVEGDGGNTIYF. The complete variable domain, with remaining parts taken from reference TRBV29-1 and TRBJ1-3, reads SAVISQKPSRDICQRGTSLTIQCQVDSQVTMMFWYRQQPGQSLTLIATANQGSEATYESGFVIDKFPISRPNLTFSTLTVSNMSPEDSSIYLCSVEGDGGNTIYFGEGSWLTVV.

V usage is TRBV29-1 and J usage is TRBJ1-3; no reliable D call. Germline V lookup: CDR1 SQVTM, CDR2 ANQGSEA. This CDR3 comprises 12 residues. The V end was cut by 7 bases, the J end by 2 bases, with 9 bases between. CDR3 in amino acids: CSARMAGNTIYF. In DNA form, the CDR3 reads TGCAGCGCTAGGATGGCTGGAAACACCATATATTTT.

This clonotype was seen many times. The rearrangement joins TRBV2 to TRBJ1-4, with D possibly matching TRBD1 (6 bases). From germline, CDR1 is SNHLY and CDR2 FYNNEI. This CDR3 contains 15 residues. The germline V and J ends were trimmed by 6 bases and 4 bases, with 15 bases remaining between them. The CDR3 here is CASRDSATSNEKLFF. CDR3 in DNA: TGTGCCAGCAGGGACAGCGCTACCAGTAATGAAAAACTGTTTTTT.

The chain carries TRBV5-1 and TRBJ1-1; TRBD1 matches 8 bases. The CDR3 spans 14 residues. Germline loops: CDR1 SGHRS, CDR2 YFSETQ. J lost 5 bases, V lost 5 bases, and 8 bases had no gene match. The CDR3 DNA reads as TGCGCCAGCAGACCTGACAGGACAGGGACTGAAGCTTTCTTT. It specifies CASRPDRTGTEAFF.

This clonotype was found many times. The chain uses TRBV6-5 and TRBJ2-2, with 14 positions matching TRBD2. V dropped 6 bases and J dropped 5; count of bases not matched to a gene: 2. Germline assignment: CDR1 MNHEY and CDR2 SVGAGI. This CDR3 contains 15 residues. CDR3 region: CASRTSGGDTGELFF. CDR3 DNA sequence: TGTGCCAGCAGGACTAGCGGGGGGGATACCGGGGAGCTGTTTTTT.

The chain links TRBV19 to TRBJ2-7; 9 nucleotides align to TRBD2. Germline values: CDR1 LNHDA, CDR2 SQIVND (reference sequence). CDR3 length: 15 amino acids. V dropped 7 bases and J dropped 3; count of bases not matched to a gene: 10. Here the CDR3 reads CASKRSSGMGYEQYF. CDR3 nucleotide sequence: TGTGCCAGTAAGAGGTCTAGCGGGATGGGCTACGAGCAGTACTTC.

This clonotype was counted only a few times. The chain recombines TRBV20-1 with TRBJ1-1; D gene uncertain. V lost 4 bases and J 1 base, leaving 10 bases between the germline ends. Germline V CDR1 and CDR2: DFQATT, SNEGSKA (reference sequence). This CDR3 region has 13 residues. In DNA form, the CDR3 reads TGCAGTGCTACCCCCGACAAGAACACTGAAGCTTTCTTT. Its translation is CSATPDKNTEAFF.

The chain has TRBV6-2 or TRBV6-3 and TRBJ1-1; D not certain. Germline V gives CDR1 MNHEY, CDR2 SVGEGT. Trimming removed 7 bases at V and 3 bases at J, with 15 bases between. The CDR3 totals 14 residues. The CDR3 protein is CASIQRFWDTEAFF. The CDR3 coding sequence is TGTGCCAGCATTCAGCGATTTTGGGACACTGAAGCTTTCTTT.

This clonotype was counted a few times. This sequence joins TRBV20-1 and TRBJ2-7; 10 bases line up with TRBD2. Germline V gene lookup returns CDR1 DFQATT and CDR2 SNEGSKA (reference sequence). Trimming took 1 base from V and 3 from J; bases not matched to a gene: 6. CDR3 size: 15 residues. The CDR3 reads CSARVPLAGSYEQYF. CDR3 bases: TGCAGTGCTAGAGTCCCACTAGCGGGAAGCTACGAGCAGTACTTC.

V and J are TRBV3-1 and TRBJ2-1, with D unclear. Looked up from germline, CDR1 is LGHDT and CDR2 is YNNKEL (reference sequence). This CDR3 comprises 13 residues. The V end lost 3 bases, the J end lost 9 bases, and 12 bases lay between the germline ends. The CDR3 coding sequence is TGTGCCAGCAGCCACGGAAGGGCGTCTGAGCAGTTCTTC. This codes for CASSHGRASEQFF.

The V and J genes are TRBV5-1 and TRBJ2-1, with 13 nucleotides matching TRBD2. After removal of 3 bases from V and 7 bases from J, the junction contained 4 bases not matched to a gene. Germline V CDR1 and CDR2: SGHRS, YFSETQ. The CDR3 runs to 15 residues. CDR3 sequence reads: CASSSGLAGSNEQFF. CDR3 coding DNA: TGCGCCAGCAGCTCGGGACTAGCGGGGTCTAATGAGCAGTTCTTC.

This clonotype was observed a handful of times. This sequence joins TRBV5-1 and TRBJ2-3, with D possibly matching TRBD2 (6 bases). V was pared by 0 bases and J by 0 bases, with 11 bases between. The CDR3 consists of 16 residues. The germline gives CDR1 SGHRS, CDR2 YFSETQ. CDR3 DNA: TGCGCCAGCAGCTTGGGTAGCGGACCTAGCACAGATACGCAGTATTTT. Translated, it gives CASSLGSGPSTDTQYF.

The chain has TRBV11-2 and TRBJ2-3; D remains unclear. Germline V gives CDR1 SGHAT, CDR2 FQNNGV. This CDR3 is 14 amino acids long. Trimming left V 5 bases short and J 6 bases short, with 15 bases between. DNA of the CDR3: TGTGCCAGCAGCCCGGACCCCCCCGGGGATACGCAGTATTTT. Amino acid sequence: CASSPDPPGDTQYF.

The V call is TRBV20-1, the J call TRBJ1-2; D gene unclear. With 6 bases removed from V and 8 bases from J, the gap between germline ends came to 22 bases. Per the germline V gene, CDR1 is DFQATT and CDR2 is SNEGSKA (reference sequence). There are 14 residues in the CDR3. The CDR3 DNA reads as TGCAGTGCGCCCAACCCGGCGGCCCTGGTGGGCTACACCTTC. Residues: CSAPNPAALVGYTF.

The chain uses TRBV10-3 and TRBJ2-1, with TRBD2 matching over 11 bases. Per germline, CDR1 ENHRY and CDR2 SYGVKD. The CDR3 loop spans 17 amino acids. With V trimmed by 2 bases and J by 1 base, 4 bases remained unmatched. The CDR3 loop is CAISETIAGGSYNEQFF. The CDR3 nucleotides read TGTGCCATCAGTGAGACCATAGCGGGAGGGTCCTACAATGAGCAGTTCTTC.

This clonotype has a handful of counts. The rearrangement uses TRBV2 and TRBJ1-4; tentative D call: TRBD1 (6 bases). There are 17 residues in the CDR3. In germline, CDR1 is SNHLY, CDR2 FYNNEI. V was cut by 4 bases and J by 0 bases, with 15 bases left in between. CDR3 sequence: CASSARTAPATNEKLFF. CDR3 DNA sequence: TGTGCCAGCAGTGCGAGGACAGCGCCCGCAACTAATGAAAAACTGTTTTTT.

This chain uses TRBV3-1 with TRBJ2-5; 10 bases align to TRBD2. The CDR3 is 16 residues long. In germline, CDR1 is LGHDT, CDR2 YNNKEL (reference sequence). The V and J ends lost 3 bases and 3 bases, in that order; junction bases with no gene match: 7. DNA of the CDR3: TGTGCCAGCAGCCATACTAGCGGGACTAGAAAAGAGACCCAGTACTTC. Translation: CASSHTSGTRKETQYF.

This chain joins TRBV14 and TRBJ2-3, with TRBD2 as a possible D gene (6 bases). CDR1 and CDR2 (germline): SGHDN, FVKESK. Trimming shortened V by 1 base and J by 9 bases, and 11 bases separated the two germline ends. This CDR3 has 13 amino acids. As DNA, the CDR3 is TGTGCCAGCAGCCAAGCCGGGACTTCAACGCAGTATTTT. Translation: CASSQAGTSTQYF. The complete variable domain, with remaining parts taken from reference TRBV14 and TRBJ2-3, reads EAGVTQFPSHSVIEKGQTVTLRCDPISGHDNLYWYRRVMGKEIKFLLHFVKESKQDESGMPNNRFLAERTGGTYSTLKVQPAELEDSGVYFCASSQAGTSTQYFGPGTRLTVL.

At least ten counts were recorded for this clonotype. The rearrangement uses TRBV2 and TRBJ2-2; 7 bases are a match to TRBD1. CDR3 size: 17 residues. V shed 6 bases, J shed 2 bases, and the junction held 12 bases outside the gene matches. In germline, CDR1 is SNHLY, CDR2 FYNNEI. The CDR3 loop is CASSETGQASNTGELFF. The CDR3 DNA reads TGTGCCAGCAGCGAGACCGGACAGGCTTCAAACACCGGGGAGCTGTTTTTT.

The chain uses TRBV15 and TRBJ2-1; TRBD2 matches at 10 bases. The junction had 8 bases not matched to a gene; V was cut back by 1 base and J by 2 bases. Germline CDR1 LNHNV, CDR2 YYDKDF (reference sequence). The CDR3 is 18 amino acids. CDR3 sequence reads: CATSRVVQAGGTYNEQFF. DNA for the CDR3: TGTGCCACCAGCAGAGTCGTGCAAGCGGGAGGGACCTACAATGAGCAGTTCTTC.

This clonotype was recorded at least ten times. This sequence joins TRBV3-1 and TRBJ2-1, with TRBD2 matching over 13 bases. Trimming removed 5 bases from V and 6 bases from J; junction bases left unmatched: 7. Per the germline V gene, CDR1 is LGHDT and CDR2 is YNNKEL (reference sequence). The CDR3 sequence is 16 residues long. CDR3 in DNA: TGTGCCAGCAGCTACTGGACTAGCGGGAGTGGCAATGAGCAGTTCTTC. This gives the protein CASSYWTSGSGNEQFF.

This rearrangement joins TRBV9 to TRBJ1-6; D is unclear. CDR3 size: 13 residues. Trimming took 4 bases from V and 6 from J, leaving 8 bases between them. CDR1 and CDR2 from the germline V gene are SGDLS and YYNGEE. CDR3 amino acids: CASSQTVNSPLHF. CDR3 nucleotide sequence: TGTGCCAGCAGCCAGACGGTTAATTCACCCCTCCACTTT.